This entry lists 16 T cell receptor beta chains sequenced from one sample in a study of response to subunit inactivated influenza vaccine. TCRdb reanalysed the RT-PCR reads using MiXCR and keeps one entry per CDR3 protein. The table lists roughly 190,000 distinct CDR3 sequences, around 14% of them singletons. Sequenced here: CD8+ T cells sorted from PBMCs, sampled 5 to 6 days after vaccination. The receptors were gathered from a man aged 50 to 60 who received an inactivated influenza vaccine.

The J gene is TRBJ2-1, the V gene TRBV5-5, with 12 nucleotides matching TRBD2. Trimming at V came to 2 bases and at J to 7 bases, leaving 10 bases not matched to a gene. CDR1 SGHKS and CDR2 YYEKEE come from the germline V gene (reference sequence). The CDR3 sequence is 17 residues long. The CDR3 DNA is TGTGCCAGCAGCTTTAGACTAGCGGGAGCGCCGGAAAATGAGCAGTTCTTC. Translated: CASSFRLAGAPENEQFF.

The rearrangement joins TRBV29-1 to TRBJ2-7; 10 bases are a match to TRBD1. Germline CDR1 SQVTM, CDR2 ANQGSEA. There are 14 residues in the CDR3. The V and J ends lost 2 bases and 0 bases, in that order; junction bases with no gene match: 1. CDR3 in DNA: TGCAGCGTTGAATGGACAGGGGGCTCCTACGAGCAGTACTTC. Its protein product is CSVEWTGGSYEQYF.

This clonotype was counted at least ten times. The chain recombines TRBV27 with TRBJ2-3; D might be TRBD1 (6 bases). The CDR3 extends over 12 amino acids. The V gene's germline CDR1 is MNHEY and CDR2 SMNVEV (reference sequence). V dropped 8 bases and J dropped 2 bases, with 8 bases sitting between them. This CDR3 is CASGQNTDTQYF. As DNA, the CDR3 is TGTGCCAGCGGACAGAACACAGATACGCAGTATTTT.

The rearrangement uses TRBV27 and TRBJ2-7; the D call may be TRBD1 or TRBD2 (5 bases each). The V gene lost 6 bases and the J gene lost 3 bases, with 18 bases spanning the gap. The CDR3 extends over 15 amino acids. The V gene's germline CDR1 is MNHEY and CDR2 SMNVEV (reference sequence). CDR3 amino acids: CASSPGWGNFYEQYF. The CDR3 DNA reads as TGTGCCAGCAGCCCCGGTTGGGGGAACTTCTACGAGCAGTACTTC.

This clonotype was counted between two and nine times. The rearrangement uses TRBV7-9 and TRBJ1-4; the D gene is possibly TRBD1 (5 bases). This CDR3 comprises 16 residues. The V gene's germline CDR1 is SEHNR and CDR2 FQNEAQ (reference sequence). The V end lost 4 bases, the J end lost 0 bases, and 12 bases lay between the germline ends. The CDR3 region has the DNA TGTGCCAGCAGCTCGAGGGACTCTGCAACTAATGAAAAACTGTTTTTT. Protein product: CASSSRDSATNEKLFF.

The chain employs TRBV3-1 and TRBJ2-3; D unresolved. This CDR3 contains 14 residues. Trimming left V 5 bases short and J 6 bases short, with 15 bases between. Per the germline V gene, CDR1 is LGHDT and CDR2 is YNNKEL (reference sequence). In nucleotides, the CDR3 is TGTGCCAGCAGCGTCATGGCGTACCAGGATACGCAGTATTTT. Protein product: CASSVMAYQDTQYF.

This chain links TRBV20-1 with TRBJ2-1; TRBD2 matches at 10 bases. The V gene's germline CDR1 is DFQATT and CDR2 SNEGSKA (reference sequence). The CDR3 has 15 residues. With V trimmed by 8 bases and J by 4 bases, 11 bases remained unmatched. CDR3 in DNA: TGCAGTTCCATGAAGGGACTAGCGTGGTACAATGAGCAGTTCTTC. Its protein product is CSSMKGLAWYNEQFF.

This clonotype was seen ten or more times. The chain combines TRBV5-1 with TRBJ2-3; no definite D call. V was shortened by 3 bases and J by 5 bases, with 10 bases between the two germline ends. Looked up from germline, CDR1 is SGHRS and CDR2 is YFSETQ. This CDR3 is 13 amino acids long. CDR3 region: CASSSTLEDTQYF. The DNA for the CDR3 is TGCGCCAGCAGCTCGACATTAGAAGATACGCAGTATTTT.

This clonotype came up a few times. V and J are TRBV5-6 and TRBJ2-5; possible D gene TRBD1, 6 bases. V shed 6 bases and J shed 3 bases, with 9 bases lying between them. The germline CDR1 and CDR2 sequences are SGHDT and YYEEEE. The CDR3 totals 12 residues. The chain's CDR3 is CASTRTEETQYF. Written as DNA, the CDR3 is TGTGCCAGCACCCGGACAGAAGAGACCCAGTACTTC.

This clonotype was seen a handful of times. The V call is TRBV28, the J call TRBJ2-7; 8 bases fit TRBD1. CDR1 is MDHEN, CDR2 SYDVKM, per germline. The CDR3 runs to 15 residues. The V gene end was trimmed by 3 bases and the J gene end by 7 bases; junction bases not matched to a gene: 11. As DNA, the CDR3 is TGTGCCAGCAGTTTTGGGCTCAGGGGGCTTAGGGAGCAGTACTTC. Its protein is CASSFGLRGLREQYF.

This clonotype was seen a few times. The chain links TRBV28 to TRBJ2-1; 7 bases are shared with TRBD1. CDR3 length equals 14 residues. CDR1 is MDHEN, CDR2 SYDVKM, per germline. Unmatched junction bases numbered 8, after V lost 6 bases and J lost 6 bases. This CDR3 is CASSLRDSTNEQFF. DNA of the CDR3: TGTGCCAGCAGCCTACGGGACAGTACCAATGAGCAGTTCTTC.

This clonotype came up a few times. This rearrangement joins TRBV4-3 to TRBJ2-3; 11 nucleotides agree with TRBD2. With 6 bases clipped from V and 4 bases from J, the junction kept 9 bases outside the gene matches. Looked up from germline, CDR1 is LGHNA and CDR2 is YSLEER. The CDR3 sequence is 16 residues long. This CDR3 is CASSQKTSGNADTQYF. The DNA for the CDR3 is TGCGCCAGCAGTCAAAAGACTAGCGGGAATGCAGATACGCAGTATTTT.

The J gene is TRBJ2-7, the V gene TRBV7-9, with 10 bases matching TRBD1. This CDR3 has 16 residues. Germline V CDR1 and CDR2: SEHNR, FQNEAQ (reference sequence). Germline trimming cut 5 bases from V and 2 bases from J; bases unmatched to any gene: 9. The CDR3 is CASSATGGEGAYEQYF. The CDR3, as DNA: TGTGCCAGCAGCGCGACAGGGGGCGAGGGGGCCTACGAGCAGTACTTC.

The chain has TRBV7-9 and TRBJ1-1, with a possible D match to TRBD1 (6 bases). The CDR3 loop spans 13 amino acids. Germline-derived CDR1 and CDR2 are SEHNR and FQNEAQ (reference sequence). Trimming removed 3 bases at V and 8 bases at J, with 13 bases between. The chain's CDR3 is CASSFGAGGEAFF. Here the CDR3 DNA reads TGTGCCAGCAGCTTTGGGGCCGGGGGCGAAGCTTTCTTT.

This clonotype was detected a few times. The V and J genes are TRBV10-3 and TRBJ2-7; D not resolved. The germline gives CDR1 ENHRY, CDR2 SYGVKD. The length of the CDR3 is 14 residues. Trimming left V 4 bases short and J 2 bases short, with 12 bases between. CDR3 bases: TGTGCCATCAGTGGCTCCGTGGGGACCTACGAGCAGTACTTC. Protein sequence: CAISGSVGTYEQYF.

The J gene is TRBJ2-2, the V gene TRBV29-1; D is unresolved. Deletions cut 8 bases from V and 1 base from J, with 8 bases between. Germline V gene data show CDR1 as SQVTM and CDR2 as ANQGSEA. The CDR3 totals 12 residues. In DNA form, the CDR3 reads TGCAGCTGGTTGGGGAACACCGGGGAGCTGTTTTTT. Translated, it gives CSWLGNTGELFF.